This T cell receptor beta chain was observed in a study of blood T cell repertoires in COVID-19. The table came from immunoSEQ multiplex PCR; TCRdb's copy has only in-frame clones and leaves some out. The table lists around 320,000 clones, approximately 85% of them singletons. The CDR3 contains 16 residues. J was trimmed by 7 bases and V by 0 bases; bases with no gene match: 8. Germline CDR1 reads LNHNV; CDR2 reads YYDKDF (reference sequence). The receptor was derived from a human donor in a cohort sampled during active COVID-19. The rearrangement joins TRBV15 to TRBJ2-1, with 8 positions matching TRBD2. The sequencing input was peripheral blood. The CDR3 loop is CATSRDGTSGRNEQFF. CDR3 nucleotides: TGTGCCACCAGCAGAGATGGAACTAGCGGTCGTAATGAGCAGTTCTTC.